The T cell receptor beta chain described here comes from a study of blood T cell repertoires in COVID-19 (dated by TCRdb to 2020 to 2021). For context, the study as a whole: Samples covering the acute and convalescent phases of COVID-19 were provided by collaborators in the United States, Italy and Spain. Subjects who had been exposed to COVID-19, were actively infected with it, or had recovered from it provided the deeply sampled blood TCRbeta repertoires that made up the dataset. HLA class I and class II types, where available, came from metadata supplied by the sample provider rather than from assay-based typing. The sample metadata nearly always contained a de-identified subject ID, COVID-19 status, age in years and sex. A freely available public database, intended as a resource for researchers studying the immune response to SARS-CoV-2, is where the repertoires were released. Samples were obtained from the ongoing ImmuneRACE study (first 160 participants) and from over a thousand subjects provided by 6 global collaborators. The material from the prospective study consisted of cDNA or gDNA derived from T cells, B-cell-depleted T cells, or PBMCs. Paper-wide results and their limitations: The quantity of clinical and demographic metadata differed by source and by participant and was supplied without curation.

In regard to this clone: It has no known antigen specificity. One base away there is no much larger clone; base qualities are not given.

TCRbeta CDR3 regions were amplified from genomic DNA using the immunoSEQ Assay, a bias-controlled multiplex PCR. The original methods were these. Nucleated cell counts per sample were estimated from amplification of reference gene primers within the assay. Sequence reads were collapsed and filtered to measure the absolute abundance of every unique TCRbeta CDR3 rearrangement. For each sample, productive Simpson clonality was calculated as the square root of Simpson's diversity index across productive rearrangements. The table was pulled from immuneACCESS by TCRdb, which kept in-frame rearrangements only. Such tables lose some clones; where checked, under half of the loss comes from unresolved V genes, and the rest has no known cause. That table gives V, J and clone size, and the DNA gave D and trimming. The sample data list around 250,000 clones, and roughly 86% of these were observed just once. 1.5% to 2% of the sample goes to the ten largest clones.

A second Seattle source provided samples from volunteer blood donors who had recovered from COVID-19. Whole blood was collected in K2EDTA tubes by collaborating institutions according to the institutions' own protocols. For TCRbeta analysis, collaborators shipped samples in one of three forms: frozen whole blood, isolated PBMCs, or DNA extracted from either of those sample types. For CDR1 and CDR2, the germline V gene lists MGHDK and SYGVNS. At the junction V is shortened by 7 bases and J by 4 bases, with 7 bases in between. Counted from cysteine to phenylalanine, this CDR3 has 11 amino acids. Only the CDR3 portion is preserved as DNA: 33 bases, with reading frame beginning at the first base.

The chain uses TRBV25-1 and TRBJ2-5, with a weak D call of TRBD2 (5 bases match). The sample was peripheral blood. The source of this sequence is a woman in her sixties who had recovered from COVID-19. The DNA sequence follows: TGTGCCAGCATGGGAGTAGAGACCCAGTACTTC. This encodes CASMGVETQYF.